This T cell receptor (beta chain) derives from a study of blood T cell repertoires in COVID-19. Data came from immunoSEQ multiplex PCR; TCRdb stores just in-frame clones and leaves some out. The sample contains 250,000 to 300,000 clones, 70% to 90% of which appear only once. Two negative PCRs, clearance, or symptom resolution characterized the recovered Cohort 3 donors. The sequence was obtained from a woman in her 30s who had recovered from COVID-19. The specimen was PBMCs or T cells enriched from blood (not recorded which).

CDR3 loop: CAIKSGLAGDSNEQFF. As DNA, the CDR3 is TGTGCCATCAAAAGTGGGCTAGCGGGAGATAGCAATGAGCAGTTCTTC. This chain links TRBV7-8 with TRBJ2-1, with 10 bases lining up with TRBD2. The V gene end was trimmed by 10 bases and the J gene end by 6 bases; junction bases not matched to a gene: 15. CDR1 and CDR2 (germline): SGHVS, FQNEAQ. The CDR3 is 16 amino acids.